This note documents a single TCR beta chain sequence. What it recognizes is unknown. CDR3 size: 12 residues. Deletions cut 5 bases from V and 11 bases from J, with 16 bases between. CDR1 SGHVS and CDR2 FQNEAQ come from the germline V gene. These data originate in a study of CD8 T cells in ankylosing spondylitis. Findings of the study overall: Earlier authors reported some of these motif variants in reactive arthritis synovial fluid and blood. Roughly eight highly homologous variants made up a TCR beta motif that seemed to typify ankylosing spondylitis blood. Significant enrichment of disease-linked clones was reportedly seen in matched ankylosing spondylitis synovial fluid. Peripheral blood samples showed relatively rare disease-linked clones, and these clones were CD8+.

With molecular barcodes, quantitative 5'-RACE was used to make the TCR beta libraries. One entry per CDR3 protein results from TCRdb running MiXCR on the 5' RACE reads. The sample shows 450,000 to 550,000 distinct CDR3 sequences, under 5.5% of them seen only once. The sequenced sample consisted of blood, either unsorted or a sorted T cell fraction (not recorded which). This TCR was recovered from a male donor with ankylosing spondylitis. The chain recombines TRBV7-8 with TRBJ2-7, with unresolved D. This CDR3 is CASSPRQGREYF. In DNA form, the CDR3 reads TGTGCCAGCAGCCCGAGACAAGGCCGGGAGTACTTC.